This T cell receptor beta chain was retrieved from a study of blood T cell repertoires in COVID-19. Here immunoSEQ multiplex PCR was the method, and the copy in TCRdb shows in-frame clones only, minus some. The table has around 230,000 clones, around 78% seen once. Germline CDR1 GTSNPN, CDR2 SVGIG (reference sequence). V shed 3 bases and J shed 0 bases, with 12 bases lying between them. CDR3 size: 15 residues. Source material: peripheral blood. This chain links TRBV30 with TRBJ2-1; D may be TRBD2 (7 bases). The clonotype originates from a woman in her 70s with active or convalescent COVID-19. The CDR3 loop reads CAWRGGGSSYNEQFF. In DNA, the CDR3 is TGTGCCTGGAGGGGAGGGGGAAGCTCCTACAATGAGCAGTTCTTC.